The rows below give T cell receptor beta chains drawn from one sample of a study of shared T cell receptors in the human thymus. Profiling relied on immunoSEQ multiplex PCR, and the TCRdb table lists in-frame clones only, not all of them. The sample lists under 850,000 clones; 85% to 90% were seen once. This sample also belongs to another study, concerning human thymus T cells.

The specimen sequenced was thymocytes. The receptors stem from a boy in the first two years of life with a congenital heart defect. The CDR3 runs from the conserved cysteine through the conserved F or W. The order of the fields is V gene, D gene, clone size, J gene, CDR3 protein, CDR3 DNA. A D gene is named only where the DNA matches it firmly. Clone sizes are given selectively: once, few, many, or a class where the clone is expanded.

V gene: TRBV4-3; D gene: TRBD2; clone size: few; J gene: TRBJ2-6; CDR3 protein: CASSQVRLAGGANVLTF; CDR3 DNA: TGCGCCAGCAGCCAAGTGAGGCTAGCGGGAGGGGCCAACGTCCTGACTTTC
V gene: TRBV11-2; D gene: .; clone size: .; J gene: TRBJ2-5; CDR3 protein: CASGDSKNQETQYF; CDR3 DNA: TGTGCCAGCGGAGACAGCAAGAACCAAGAGACCCAGTACTTC
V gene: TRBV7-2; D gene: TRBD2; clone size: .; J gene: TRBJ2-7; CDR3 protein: CASSTTLAGYEQYF; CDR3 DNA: TGTGCCAGCAGCACAACCCTAGCGGGCTACGAGCAGTACTTC
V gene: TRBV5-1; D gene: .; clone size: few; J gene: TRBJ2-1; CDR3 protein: CASSLGQAYNEQFF; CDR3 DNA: TGCGCCAGCAGCTTGGGACAGGCCTACAATGAGCAGTTCTTC
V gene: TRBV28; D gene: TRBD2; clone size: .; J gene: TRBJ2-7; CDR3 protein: CASSPCGGRKTYEQYF; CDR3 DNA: TGTGCCAGCAGTCCCTGCGGCGGGAGGAAGACCTACGAGCAGTACTTC
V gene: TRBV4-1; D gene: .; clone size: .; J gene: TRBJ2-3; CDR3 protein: CASSQDMTLDPTDTQYF; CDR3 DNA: TGCGCCAGCAGCCAAGATATGACCCTAGATCCCACAGATACGCAGTATTTT
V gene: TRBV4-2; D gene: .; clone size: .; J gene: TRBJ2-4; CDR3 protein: CASSQEQERKYIQYF; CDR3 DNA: TGTGCCAGCAGCCAAGAACAGGAGAGAAAGTACATTCAGTACTTC
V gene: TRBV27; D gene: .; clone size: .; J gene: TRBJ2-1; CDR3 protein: CASSSYPLRAGSYNEQFF; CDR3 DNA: TGTGCCAGCAGCAGTTACCCCCTAAGAGCGGGCTCCTACAATGAGCAGTTCTTC
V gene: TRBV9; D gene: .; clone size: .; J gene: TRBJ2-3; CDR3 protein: CASSVEGSALSTDTQYF; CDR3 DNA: TGTGCCAGCAGCGTAGAGGGGTCCGCGTTGAGCACAGATACGCAGTATTTT
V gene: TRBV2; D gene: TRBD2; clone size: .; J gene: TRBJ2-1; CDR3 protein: CASSELAGGRPYNEQFF; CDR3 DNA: TGTGCCAGCAGTGAGCTAGCGGGAGGCCGCCCCTACAATGAGCAGTTCTTC
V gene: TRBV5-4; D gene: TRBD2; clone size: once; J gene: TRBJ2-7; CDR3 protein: CASSPGLAGGTYEQYF; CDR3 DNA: TGTGCCAGCAGCCCGGGACTAGCGGGAGGGACCTACGAGCAGTACTTC
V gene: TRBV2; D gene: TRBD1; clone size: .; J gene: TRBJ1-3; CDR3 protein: CASSGQDTLTGNTIYF; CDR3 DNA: TGTGCCAGCAGCGGACAGGATACTCTCACTGGAAACACCATATATTTT
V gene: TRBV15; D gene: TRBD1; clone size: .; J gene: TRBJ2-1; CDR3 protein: CATSYRTGLYNEQFF; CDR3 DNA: TGTGCCACCAGCTACAGGACAGGGCTGTACAATGAGCAGTTCTTC
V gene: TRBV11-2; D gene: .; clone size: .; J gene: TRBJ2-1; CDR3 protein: CASSPSPTPDNEQFF; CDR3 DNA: TGTGCCAGCAGCCCTAGCCCGACCCCAGACAATGAGCAGTTCTTC
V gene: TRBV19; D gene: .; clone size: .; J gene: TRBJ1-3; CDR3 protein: CASRPRQDSGNTIYF; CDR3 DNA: TGTGCCAGTAGACCTCGACAGGACTCTGGAAACACCATATATTTT
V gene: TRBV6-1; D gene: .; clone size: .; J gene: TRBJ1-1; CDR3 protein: CASSRVNTEAFF; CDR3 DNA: TGTGCCAGCAGTCGCGTGAACACTGAAGCTTTCTTT
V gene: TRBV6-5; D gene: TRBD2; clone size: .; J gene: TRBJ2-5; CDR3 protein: CASTPRAGVQETQYF; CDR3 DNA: TGTGCCAGCACCCCAAGGGCGGGGGTCCAAGAGACCCAGTACTTC
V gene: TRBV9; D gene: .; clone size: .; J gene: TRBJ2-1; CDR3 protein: CASAPSRAYNEQFF; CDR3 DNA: TGTGCCAGCGCCCCTTCGCGGGCGTACAATGAGCAGTTCTTC
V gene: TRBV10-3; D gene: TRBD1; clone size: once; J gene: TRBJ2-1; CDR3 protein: CAIRRDSPYNEQFF; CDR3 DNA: TGTGCCATCAGGAGGGACAGCCCATACAATGAGCAGTTCTTC
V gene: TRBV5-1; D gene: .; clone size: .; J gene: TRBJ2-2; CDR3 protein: CASSWERGNINTGELFF; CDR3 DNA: TGCGCCAGCAGCTGGGAGCGAGGGAATATCAACACCGGGGAGCTGTTTTTT
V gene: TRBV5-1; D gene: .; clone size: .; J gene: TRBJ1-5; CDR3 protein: CAIQSRRDYQPQHF; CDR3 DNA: TGCGCCATCCAGAGCAGGAGGGACTATCAGCCCCAGCATTTT
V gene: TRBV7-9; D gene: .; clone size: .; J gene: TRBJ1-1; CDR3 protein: CASSATGPGDRDTEAFF; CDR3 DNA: TGTGCCAGCAGCGCAACGGGGCCAGGGGATAGGGACACTGAAGCTTTCTTT
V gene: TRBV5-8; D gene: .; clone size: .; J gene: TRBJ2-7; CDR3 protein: CASSLRTGVYEQYF; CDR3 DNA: TGTGCCAGCAGCTTGAGGACGGGGGTCTACGAGCAGTACTTC